The 5 T cell receptor beta chains listed next were all sequenced from one sample in a study of blood T cell repertoires in COVID-19. Sequencing used immunoSEQ multiplex PCR; TCRdb keeps in-frame clones, though not all of them. Among about 87,000 clones listed, around 85% were seen once. Sequencing was performed on peripheral blood. Receptor source: a woman older than 75 with COVID-19, enrolled during active disease.

This chain connects TRBV2 to TRBJ2-5; D possibly corresponds to TRBD1 (5 bases). The germline V gene encodes CDR1 SNHLY and CDR2 FYNNEI. Trimming removed 4 bases at V and 9 bases at J, with 9 bases between. There are 11 residues in the CDR3. Here the CDR3 DNA reads TGTGCCAGCAGTGGAACAGGCGCCCAGTACTTC. This translates into CASSGTGAQYF.

The rearrangement links TRBV7-9 to TRBJ1-2; TRBD1 aligns across 8 bases. This CDR3 contains 16 residues. Germline CDR1 reads SEHNR; CDR2 reads FQNEAQ (reference sequence). Trimming at V came to 0 bases and at J to 8 bases, leaving 11 bases not matched to a gene. This CDR3 is CASSLANSGGMEGYTF. CDR3 sequence (DNA): TGTGCCAGCAGCTTAGCGAATTCAGGGGGCATGGAGGGCTACACCTTC.

This chain joins TRBV18 and TRBJ2-4; D is perhaps TRBD1 (5 bases). Germline CDR1 reads KGHSH; CDR2 reads LQKENI. V shed 3 bases and J shed 8 bases, with 11 bases lying between them. The CDR3 length is 13 residues. The CDR3 spells CASSPLGADIQYF. The CDR3 DNA reads as TGTGCCAGCTCACCTCTTGGGGCTGACATTCAGTACTTC. The full variable domain, with the rest looked up from reference TRBV18 and TRBJ2-4, is NAGVMQNPRHLVRRRGQEARLRCSPMKGHSHVYWYRQLPEEGLKFMVYLQKENIIDESGMPKERFSAEFPKEGPSILRIQQVVRGDSAAYFCASSPLGADIQYFGAGTRLSVL.

V and J are TRBV19 and TRBJ2-1; 10 positions agree with TRBD2. CDR1 is LNHDA and CDR2 is SQIVND in the germline V gene (reference sequence). CDR3 size: 16 residues. The ends lost 3 bases at V and 5 bases at J; junction bases unmatched: 7. The CDR3, as DNA: TGTGCCAGTAGTATGGGAGCGGGAGGGCAGCACAATGAGCAGTTCTTC. It specifies CASSMGAGGQHNEQFF.

This clone appeared once. This sequence joins TRBV10-3 and TRBJ1-1; 8 nucleotides agree with TRBD1. The CDR3 totals 15 residues. The germline V gene has CDR1 ENHRY and CDR2 SYGVKD. J lost 4 bases, V lost 3 bases, and 7 bases had no gene match. The CDR3 is CAISDVPTGGTEAFF. DNA of the CDR3: TGTGCCATCAGTGATGTTCCCACAGGGGGCACTGAAGCTTTCTTT.